The subject of this entry is one TCR beta chain. Its antigen is unidentified. The V and J ends lost 6 bases and 3 bases, in that order; junction bases with no gene match: 2. The CDR3 is made up of 12 amino acids. CDR1 SQVTM and CDR2 ANQGSEA come from the germline V gene. Exclusion applied to patients with autoimmune disease history or systemic immunosuppression. The data stem from a study of OX40 agonist ivuxolimab in advanced cancers. Study context: Earlier treatment with anti-PD-1, anti-PD-L1 or anti-CTLA-4 was permitted, and about 40% had received some.

Method: immunoSEQ multiplex PCR; TCRdb's copy keeps in-frame clones and lacks some. The table shows approximately 88,000 clones, with approximately 91% occurring only once. General study results and limits: Dose levels from 0.1 to 3.0 mg/kg saw CD4+ and CD8+ blood T cells expand clonally by week 6. Antigen specificity was not determined for the expanded peripheral T cells.

The sequence was collected from an adult with an advanced solid tumor such as melanoma, head and neck, liver or kidney cancer. The starting material was CD4+ or CD8+ T cells sorted from blood, obtained in a trial of the OX40 agonist ivuxolimab. V usage is TRBV29-1 and J usage is TRBJ2-1; TRBD1 matches 7 bases. The CDR3 loop reads CSVGTVYNEQFF. CDR3 coding DNA: TGCAGCGTGGGGACAGTCTACAATGAGCAGTTCTTC.